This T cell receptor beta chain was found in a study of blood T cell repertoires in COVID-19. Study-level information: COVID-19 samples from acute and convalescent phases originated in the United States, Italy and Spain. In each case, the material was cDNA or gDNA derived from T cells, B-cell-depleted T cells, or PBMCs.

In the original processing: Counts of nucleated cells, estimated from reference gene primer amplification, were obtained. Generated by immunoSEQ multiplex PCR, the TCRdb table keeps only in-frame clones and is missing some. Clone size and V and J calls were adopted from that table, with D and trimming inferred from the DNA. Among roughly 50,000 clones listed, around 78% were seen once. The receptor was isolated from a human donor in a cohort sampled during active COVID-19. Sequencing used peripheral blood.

The CDR3 bases are TGTGCCAGTAGTATAGGGGGCAGGGCGACCCAGTACTTC. Its translation: CASSIGGRATQYF. This chain joins TRBV19 and TRBJ2-5; a possible D gene is TRBD1 (5 bases). The CDR3 runs to 13 residues. Germline CDR1 is LNHDA and CDR2 is SQIVND (reference sequence). V lost 1 base to trimming and J lost 7 bases, with 10 bases between them. The full variable domain, completed using reference TRBV19 and TRBJ2-5, is DGGITQSPKYLFRKEGQNVTLSCEQNLNHDAMYWYRQDPGQGLRLIYYSQIVNDFQKGDIAEGYSVSREKKESFPLTVTSAQKNPTAFYLCASSIGGRATQYFGPGTRLLVL.